The source of this TCR beta chain is a study of early T cells in non-severe SARS-CoV-2 infection. This clonotype came up many times. Individual cDNA molecules carried attached unique molecular identifiers. Each CDR3 protein is one row after TCRdb ran MiXCR on the 5' RACE reads. Of some 32,000 distinct CDR3 sequences listed, roughly 5.8% are singletons. Germline V gene data show CDR1 as SGHRS and CDR2 as YFSETQ. The CDR3 runs to 16 residues. V was pared by 4 bases and J by 0 bases, with 14 bases between. Input material: whole blood. This clonotype was obtained from an adult who was a healthcare worker with PCR-confirmed SARS-CoV-2 infection or an uninfected control (not recorded which). The chain has TRBV5-1 and TRBJ1-3; D unclear. Written as DNA, the CDR3 is TGCGCCAGCAGCCCGTGGGATAAGAGCTCTGGAAACACCATATATTTT. This gives the protein CASSPWDKSSGNTIYF.